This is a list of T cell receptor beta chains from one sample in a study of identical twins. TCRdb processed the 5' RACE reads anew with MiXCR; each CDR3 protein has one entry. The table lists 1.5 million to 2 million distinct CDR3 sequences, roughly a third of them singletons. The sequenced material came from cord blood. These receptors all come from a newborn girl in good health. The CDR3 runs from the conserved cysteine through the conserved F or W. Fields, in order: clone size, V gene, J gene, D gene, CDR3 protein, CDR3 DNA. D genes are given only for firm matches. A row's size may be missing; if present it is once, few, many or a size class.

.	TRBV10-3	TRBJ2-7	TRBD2	CAISNLAGGSPEQYF	TGTGCCATCAGTAACCTAGCGGGGGGTTCCCCCGAGCAGTACTTC
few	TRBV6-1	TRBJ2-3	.	CASSEAAGGLQDTQYF	TGTGCCAGCAGTGAAGCGGCTGGGGGGTTGCAAGATACGCAGTATTTT
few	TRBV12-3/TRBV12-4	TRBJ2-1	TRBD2	CASRRRDYLYEQFF	TGTGCCAGCAGGAGACGGGACTATTTGTATGAGCAGTTCTTC
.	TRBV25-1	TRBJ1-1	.	CASFDRLHTEAFF	TGTGCCAGCTTCGACCGACTGCACACTGAAGCTTTCTTT
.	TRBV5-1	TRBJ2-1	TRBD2	CASNLAGKNYNEQFF	TGCGCCAGCAATCTAGCGGGGAAGAACTACAATGAGCAGTTCTTC
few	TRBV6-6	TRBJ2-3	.	CASSYSRASISTDTQYF	TGTGCCAGCAGTTACTCGCGGGCGAGTATTAGCACAGATACGCAGTATTTT
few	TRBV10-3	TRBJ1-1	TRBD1	CAIREVGGREAFF	TGTGCCATCCGAGAGGTAGGGGGCCGGGAAGCTTTCTTT
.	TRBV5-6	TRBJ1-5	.	CASSRGPHSNQPQHF	TGTGCCAGCAGCCGTGGTCCTCATAGCAATCAGCCCCAGCATTTT
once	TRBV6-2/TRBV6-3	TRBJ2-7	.	CASSYFTRNNEQYF	TGTGCCAGCAGTTACTTTACACGGAACAATGAGCAGTACTTC
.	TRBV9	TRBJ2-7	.	CASSVPRYNEQYF	TGTGCCAGCAGCGTCCCACGTTACAATGAGCAGTACTTC
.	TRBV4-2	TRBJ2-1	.	CASSQEWGGLRNEQFF	TGTGCCAGCAGCCAAGAATGGGGAGGCCTACGCAATGAGCAGTTCTTC
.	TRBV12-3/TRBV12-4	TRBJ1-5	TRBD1	CASRGQSGNQPQHF	TGTGCCAGCAGGGGACAGTCGGGCAATCAGCCCCAGCATTTT
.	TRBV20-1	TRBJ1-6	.	CSASSASNSPLHF	TGCAGTGCTAGTAGTGCCAGCAATTCACCCCTCCACTTT
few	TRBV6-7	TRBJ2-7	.	CASSYPGLSSYEQYF	TGTGCCAGCAGTTACCCGGGACTTAGCTCCTACGAGCAGTACTTC
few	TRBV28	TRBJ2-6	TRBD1	CASRGQIQGLGGANVLTF	TGTGCCAGCAGAGGCCAAATACAGGGGCTTGGAGGGGCCAACGTCCTGACTTTC
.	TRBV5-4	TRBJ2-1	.	CASSLAGRSAYNEQFF	TGTGCCAGCAGCTTGGCAGGACGATCCGCCTACAATGAGCAGTTCTTC
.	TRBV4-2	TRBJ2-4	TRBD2	CASSPEVTGGNIQYF	TGTGCCAGCAGCCCGGAAGTAACGGGGGGAAACATTCAGTACTTC
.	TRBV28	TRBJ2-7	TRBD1	CASSQPRDSSYEQYF	TGTGCCAGCAGTCAACCTCGGGACAGTTCCTACGAGCAGTACTTC
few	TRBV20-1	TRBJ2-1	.	CSALSPGWATAGVAINEQFF	TGCAGTGCTCTCTCGCCCGGTTGGGCAACGGCTGGAGTGGCGATCAATGAGCAGTTCTTC
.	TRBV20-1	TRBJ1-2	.	CSARPTGHYGYTF	TGCAGTGCTAGACCCACGGGACACTATGGCTACACCTTC
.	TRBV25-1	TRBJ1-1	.	CASSEVYRPSTGNTEAFF	TGTGCCAGCAGTGAGGTGTATCGTCCCTCCACGGGCAACACTGAAGCTTTCTTT
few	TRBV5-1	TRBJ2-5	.	CASDRQNQETQYF	TGCGCCAGCGACCGACAAAATCAAGAGACCCAGTACTTC
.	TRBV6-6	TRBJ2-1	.	CASRINREMDEQFF	TGTGCCAGCAGGATAAACAGGGAAATGGATGAGCAGTTCTTC
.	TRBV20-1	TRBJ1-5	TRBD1	CSASRTGRGGLHF	TGCAGTGCTTCTCGGACAGGCCGAGGGGGGCTGCATTTT
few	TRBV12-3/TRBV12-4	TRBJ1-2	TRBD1	CASSPRTGWDGYTF	TGTGCCAGCAGCCCCCGGACAGGGTGGGATGGCTACACCTTC
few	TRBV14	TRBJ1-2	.	CASRPQGPYGYTF	TGTGCCAGCAGACCACAAGGGCCCTATGGCTACACCTTC
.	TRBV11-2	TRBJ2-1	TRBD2	CASSLSGGAVGFF	TGTGCCAGCAGCTTAAGCGGGGGGGCCGTGGGGTTCTTC
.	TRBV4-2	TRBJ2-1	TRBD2	CASQSRGDPTYNEQFF	TGTGCCAGCCAGTCCCGGGGGGACCCAACCTACAATGAGCAGTTCTTC
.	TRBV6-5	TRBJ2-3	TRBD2	CASSLGGRSADTQYF	TGTGCCAGCAGTTTGGGCGGGAGAAGTGCAGATACGCAGTATTTT
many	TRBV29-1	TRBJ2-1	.	CSAPQAGVMRGEQFF	TGCAGCGCCCCCCAAGCGGGCGTAATGCGTGGTGAGCAGTTCTTC
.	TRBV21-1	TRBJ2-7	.	CASSLTRPFYEQYF	TGTGCCAGCAGCCTTACAAGGCCCTTTTACGAGCAGTACTTC
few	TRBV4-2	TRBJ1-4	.	CASSQDPPGTTNEKLFF	TGTGCCAGCAGCCAAGATCCCCCAGGGACAACTAATGAAAAACTGTTTTTT
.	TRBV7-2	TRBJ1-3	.	CASSLAVGGNTIYF	TGTGCCAGCAGCTTAGCAGTGGGCGGAAACACCATATATTTT
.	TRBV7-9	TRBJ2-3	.	CASSLESDTRYF	TGTGCCAGCAGCTTAGAGTCAGATACGCGGTATTTT
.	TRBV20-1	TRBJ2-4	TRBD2	CSARVAGVKAKNIQYF	TGCAGTGCTAGAGTCGCGGGAGTAAAGGCCAAAAACATTCAGTACTTC
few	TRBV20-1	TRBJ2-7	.	CSARQLRGGNRVYEQYF	TGCAGTGCTAGACAACTTAGGGGGGGAAATAGGGTCTACGAGCAGTACTTC
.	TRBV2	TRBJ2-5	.	CASTIEETQYF	TGTGCCAGCACCATCGAAGAGACCCAGTACTTC
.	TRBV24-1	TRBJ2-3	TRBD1	CATSETGPDTQYF	TGTGCCACCAGTGAGACAGGGCCAGATACGCAGTATTTT
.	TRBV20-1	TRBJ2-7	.	CSAIFADSYEQYF	TGCAGTGCTATTTTTGCGGACTCCTACGAGCAGTACTTC